The TCR beta chain described here comes from a study of tumor-infiltrating lymphocytes in primary liver carcinoma. Co-extracting RNA and DNA was done with roughly 17-34 mg of unsorted bulk tissue as input. CDR3 size: 17 residues. V dropped 5 bases and J dropped 7; count of bases not matched to a gene: 10. Germline values: CDR1 SGHAT, CDR2 FQNNGV. Making TCR beta cDNA involved approximately 530 ng total RNA and a constant-region primer. Researchers made the TCR beta libraries by running three nested multiplex PCR rounds with slightly modified ARM-PCR. Use of TRBV1-TRBV30 forward primers with a C-beta reverse primer characterized the first two PCR rounds, which lasted around 9 cycles each. TCRdb passed the multiplex PCR reads through MiXCR, listing each CDR3 protein once. The table records some 22,000 distinct CDR3 sequences, approximately 77% of them present only once.

The TCR was taken from a woman aged 25 to 45 with primary liver carcinoma and hepatitis B virus infection. The V and J genes are TRBV11-2 and TRBJ2-1; 14 bases agree with TRBD2. The sample comprised liver tumor tissue from sampling region 5. The subset: tumor region T5, tumor centre. CDR3 in DNA: TGTGCCAGCAGCCCCGCTCTGGGACTAGCGGGAGATAATGAGCAGTTCTTC. This codes for CASSPALGLAGDNEQFF.